The 18 T cell receptor beta chains in this list originate from one sample, sequenced in a study of OX40 agonist ivuxolimab in advanced cancers. Only in-frame clones appear in the TCRdb table, and some are missing; sequencing was by immunoSEQ multiplex PCR. The table has 45,000 to 55,000 clones, roughly four fifths seen once. The sample in question was CD4+ or CD8+ T cells sorted from blood, obtained in a trial of the OX40 agonist ivuxolimab. The receptor set was obtained from an adult with an advanced solid tumor such as melanoma, head and neck, liver or kidney cancer.

Of note for this clone: One junction end disagrees with the germline gene, perhaps due to a read error. The genes are TRBV30 and TRBJ1-4; D remains ambiguous. Germline V gives CDR1 GTSNPN, CDR2 SVGIG (reference sequence). This CDR3 spans 9 amino acids. The CDR3 sequence is CAWRRRAAF. The CDR3 DNA sequence: TGTGCCTGGAGAAGAAGGGCAGCTTTT. Full variable domain (missing parts from reference TRBV30 and TRBJ1-4): SQTIHQWPATLVQPVGSPLSLECTVEGTSNPNLYWYRQAAGRGLQLLFYSVGIGQISSEVPQNLSASRPQDRQFILSSKKLLLSDSGFYLCAWRRRAAFGSGTQLSVL.

V is TRBV4-2 and J is TRBJ2-4; 7 bases agree with TRBD1. In germline, CDR1 is LGHNA, CDR2 YNFKEQ. V dropped 0 bases and J dropped 0; count of bases not matched to a gene: 8. The CDR3 length is 18 residues. The CDR3 coding sequence is TGTGCCAGCAGCCAAGATTCTCGACAGGGCCTAGCCAAAAACATTCAGTACTTC. Its translation: CASSQDSRQGLAKNIQYF.

This clone was seen just once. The V and J genes are TRBV19 and TRBJ2-1; 9 nucleotides line up with TRBD2. In germline, CDR1 is LNHDA, CDR2 SQIVND (reference sequence). V lost 1 base and J lost 8; bases outside the gene matches: 9. This CDR3 has 16 amino acids. The CDR3 DNA sequence: TGTGCCAGTAGTATAGGGCGTAGCGGGAGCGAGGATGAGCAGTTCTTC. Residues: CASSIGRSGSEDEQFF. Filled out from reference TRBV19 and TRBJ2-1, the complete variable domain reads DGGITQSPKYLFRKEGQNVTLSCEQNLNHDAMYWYRQDPGQGLRLIYYSQIVNDFQKGDIAEGYSVSREKKESFPLTVTSAQKNPTAFYLCASSIGRSGSEDEQFFGPGTRLTVL.

This chain connects TRBV5-1 to TRBJ2-6, with 10 bases matching TRBD1. The CDR3 length is 17 residues. Germline V gene lookup returns CDR1 SGHRS and CDR2 YFSETQ. After removal of 1 base from V and 3 bases from J, the junction contained 4 bases not matched to a gene. The CDR3 DNA reads as TGCGCCAGCAGCTTGTCGACAGGGGGCGGTGGGGCCAACGTCCTGACTTTC. This sequence encodes CASSLSTGGGGANVLTF.

V and J are TRBV27 and TRBJ1-3; 7 bases are shared with TRBD1. V gave up 4 bases and J gave up 2 bases; unmatched junction bases: 8. Germline CDR1 and CDR2: MNHEY and SMNVEV (reference sequence). CDR3 size: 16 residues. The CDR3 here is CASSSDRDSPGNTIYF. The CDR3 nucleotides read TGTGCCAGCAGTTCTGACCGGGACAGTCCTGGAAACACCATATATTTT.

This rearrangement joins TRBV6-5 to TRBJ2-3, with 10 bases lining up with TRBD1. Germline CDR1 MNHEY, CDR2 SVGAGI. This CDR3 has 14 residues. J gave up 3 bases and V 8 bases, and 5 bases lay outside the gene matches. As DNA, the CDR3 is TGTGCCAGCTGGAGGACAGGGGGGACAGATACGCAGTATTTT. Amino acid sequence: CASWRTGGTDTQYF.

This clone was counted only a few times. CDR3 coding DNA: TGCGCCAGCAGCCAAGGGTCCCGGACAGATACGCAGTATTTT. It encodes CASSQGSRTDTQYF. V gene TRBV4-3 combines with J gene TRBJ2-3; no definite D call. The germline V and J ends were trimmed by 1 base and 3 bases, with 8 bases remaining between them. The CDR3 contains 14 residues. The germline V gene encodes CDR1 LGHNA and CDR2 YSLEER.

The chain has TRBV2 and TRBJ2-1, with D possibly being TRBD1 or TRBD2 (5 bases each). V was cut by 5 bases and J by 5 bases, with 10 bases left in between. The CDR3 contains 13 residues. Germline CDR1 SNHLY, CDR2 FYNNEI. The CDR3 here is CASSWDGNNEQFF. The CDR3 bases are TGTGCCAGCAGTTGGGACGGAAACAATGAGCAGTTCTTC.

This clone was picked up a small number of times. This chain joins TRBV6-5 and TRBJ1-1; no reliable D call. V was clipped by 0 bases and J by 8 bases, with 19 bases between them. This CDR3 is built from 16 residues. CDR1 MNHEY and CDR2 SVGAGI come from the germline V gene. In DNA, the CDR3 is TGTGCCAGCAGTTACTCCTGGTGGGGAAGGACCGGGGAAGCTTTCTTT. As protein: CASSYSWWGRTGEAFF.

The chain uses TRBV7-9 and TRBJ1-2; D is uncertain. Per the germline V gene, CDR1 is SEHNR and CDR2 is FQNEAQ (reference sequence). Between the trimmed V and J ends, which lost 5 bases and 8 bases, there was a span of 12 bases. This CDR3 contains 12 residues. CDR3 sequence reads: CASSPIGRGYTF. DNA of the CDR3: TGTGCCAGCAGCCCTATCGGGCGAGGCTACACCTTC.

The chain combines TRBV28 with TRBJ2-1, with D tentatively TRBD2 (5 bases). The CDR3 has 12 residues. From germline, CDR1 is MDHEN and CDR2 SYDVKM. Trimming pared 2 bases from V and 10 bases from J, leaving 9 bases between. The CDR3 region is CASSLGLGEQFF. CDR3 in DNA: TGTGCCAGCAGTTTAGGACTGGGGGAGCAGTTCTTC.

The chain links TRBV28 to TRBJ1-4, with a possible D match to TRBD1 (6 bases). The CDR3 extends over 15 amino acids. Trimming shortened V by 4 bases and J by 4 bases, and 13 bases separated the two germline ends. Germline V CDR1 and CDR2: MDHEN, SYDVKM. The CDR3, as DNA: TGTGCCAGCAGTTACAGGGCACCCGATAATGAAAAACTGTTTTTT. Amino acid sequence: CASSYRAPDNEKLFF.

The V gene is TRBV11-3, the J gene TRBJ2-1, with D unresolved. Between the trimmed V and J ends, which lost 5 bases and 8 bases, there was a span of 22 bases. The CDR3 extends over 16 amino acids. From germline, CDR1 is SGHNT and CDR2 YENEEA. CDR3 in amino acids: CASSPRSREPPDEQFF. In DNA, the CDR3 is TGTGCCAGCAGCCCGAGAAGCAGAGAACCCCCGGATGAGCAGTTCTTC.

This sequence joins TRBV5-4 and TRBJ2-2; D is ambiguous. This CDR3 comprises 15 residues. In germline, CDR1 is SGHNT, CDR2 YYREEE (reference sequence). Trimming pared 0 bases from V and 7 bases from J, leaving 13 bases between. DNA for the CDR3: TGTGCCAGCAGCTTGGAGGACCTCGTTAGCGGGGAGCTGTTTTTT. Protein sequence: CASSLEDLVSGELFF. Using reference TRBV5-4 and TRBJ2-2 for the parts outside the CDR3, the full variable domain is ETGVTQSPTHLIKTRGQQVTLRCSSQSGHNTVSWYQQALGQGPQFIFQYYREEENGRGNFPPRFSGLQFPNYSSELNVNALELDDSALYLCASSLEDLVSGELFFGEGSRLTVL.

In regard to this clone: Germline and junction disagree at one end, which may indicate a read error. The chain couples TRBV7-7 to TRBJ2-7; D gene unclear. CDR3 length: 14 residues. Germline CDR1 is SSHAT and CDR2 is FNYEAQ (reference sequence). The CDR3 DNA reads as TGTGCTAGCAGCCCCGGGCCCGACTCCTACGAGCAGTACTTC. This gives the protein CASSPGPDSYEQYF.

A few counts support this clone. The gene calls are TRBV27 and TRBJ2-2; 8 bases agree with TRBD2. CDR1 and CDR2 from the germline V gene are MNHEY and SMNVEV (reference sequence). This CDR3 is built from 14 residues. Trimming removed 6 bases from V and 4 bases from J; junction bases left unmatched: 4. CDR3 protein: CASSRTSGTGELFF. The CDR3 DNA sequence: TGTGCCAGCAGCCGAACTAGCGGCACCGGGGAGCTGTTTTTT.

The chain combines TRBV30 with TRBJ2-7; 7 nucleotides align to TRBD2. This CDR3 is built from 14 residues. V lost 3 bases, J lost 9 bases, and 14 bases stayed unmatched. Germline-derived CDR1 and CDR2 are GTSNPN and SVGIG (reference sequence). CDR3 protein: CAWRRWGEGTVQYF. The CDR3 DNA follows: TGTGCCTGGAGGCGTTGGGGGGAGGGTACGGTGCAGTACTTC.

The chain has TRBV7-2 and TRBJ1-3, with D perhaps matching TRBD1 (5 bases). The germline V and J ends were trimmed by 1 base and 3 bases, with 13 bases remaining between them. Germline CDR1 SGHTA, CDR2 FQGNSA. This CDR3 region has 16 residues. CDR3 protein: CASSLGRGRNGNTIYF. CDR3 bases: TGTGCCAGCAGCTTAGGAAGGGGCCGGAATGGAAACACCATATATTTT.